Each of the 15 T cell receptor beta chains below was sequenced from the same sample in a study of blood T cell repertoires in COVID-19. Sequenced by immunoSEQ multiplex PCR; TCRdb stores in-frame clones only, minus some. The profile shows roughly 230,000 clones, 80% to 85% of them singletons. The sequencing input was peripheral blood. These TCRs come from a man aged 50-60 years with active or convalescent COVID-19.

Concerning this clone itself: The sample carries other DNA sequences with the same CDR3. The chain links TRBV30 to TRBJ1-1; D call uncertain. The ends were cut back, 3 bases at V and 6 bases at J, with 8 bases in the middle. In germline, CDR1 is GTSNPN, CDR2 SVGIG (reference sequence). This CDR3 is 11 amino acids long. CDR3 amino acids: CAWSGGAEAFF. The CDR3 nucleotides read TGTGCCTGGAGCGGCGGGGCTGAAGCTTTCTTT.

This chain connects TRBV11-2 to TRBJ1-4; D is possibly TRBD1 (6 bases). The V and J ends lost 1 base and 14 bases respectively, with 14 bases between them. Germline CDR1 SGHAT, CDR2 FQNNGV. This CDR3 has 13 residues. CDR3 amino acids: CASSLVGDRSLFF. The CDR3 DNA is TGTGCCAGCAGCTTAGTGGGCGACAGGAGTCTGTTTTTT.

This chain connects TRBV7-9 to TRBJ2-3, with D possibly TRBD2 on 5 matching bases. With 1 base removed from V and 2 bases from J, the gap between germline ends came to 13 bases. The CDR3 runs 16 residues. Germline lookup yields CDR1 SEHNR and CDR2 FQNEAQ (reference sequence). CDR3 sequence (DNA): TGTGCCAGCAGCTTAGAAGGAAGCGGCCCCACAGATACGCAGTATTTT. It codes for CASSLEGSGPTDTQYF.

This clone is judged large. The chain combines TRBV6-6 with TRBJ1-6; no reliable D call. V was trimmed by 7 bases and J by 7 bases, leaving 17 bases between them. The V gene's germline CDR1 is MNHNY and CDR2 SVGAGI (reference sequence). This CDR3 has 15 amino acids. The CDR3 sequence: CASTHTTFPNSPLHF. The CDR3, as DNA: TGTGCCAGCACTCATACGACATTTCCCAATTCACCCCTCCACTTT.

V and J are TRBV29-1 and TRBJ2-3, with D possibly matching TRBD1 (6 bases). The germline V gene has CDR1 SQVTM and CDR2 ANQGSEA. The germline V and J ends were trimmed by 7 bases and 5 bases, with 13 bases remaining between them. CDR3 length: 12 residues. This chain's CDR3 is CSADLGGDTQYF. As DNA, the CDR3 is TGCAGCGCCGACTTAGGGGGAGATACGCAGTATTTT.

The CDR3 DNA follows: TGCGCCAGCAGCTTGGCCGACAGGGACTACTATGGCTACACCTTC. Protein: CASSLADRDYYGYTF. V usage is TRBV5-1 and J usage is TRBJ1-2; 7 bases are a match to TRBD1. Unmatched junction bases numbered 5, after V lost 0 bases and J lost 3 bases. The CDR3 contains 15 residues. Germline loops: CDR1 SGHRS, CDR2 YFSETQ.

V gene TRBV28 combines with J gene TRBJ2-1, with TRBD1 matching 7 bases. In germline, CDR1 is MDHEN, CDR2 SYDVKM. V gave up 5 bases and J gave up 3 bases; unmatched junction bases: 4. This CDR3 has 14 amino acids. The CDR3 coding sequence is TGTGCCAGCAGTGTGGGACAGAACTACAATGAGCAGTTCTTC. Its protein product is CASSVGQNYNEQFF.

About this clone: Other DNA sequences in the same sample also yield this CDR3. V is TRBV28 and J is TRBJ2-3; D ambiguous. V was clipped by 4 bases and J by 6 bases, with 8 bases between them. Germline values: CDR1 MDHEN, CDR2 SYDVKM. The CDR3 has 12 amino acids. DNA for the CDR3: TGTGCCAGCAGTTCCTCCTCCGATACGCAGTATTTT. Translation gives CASSSSSDTQYF.

V usage is TRBV19 and J usage is TRBJ2-7; 10 bases line up with TRBD1. V shed 5 bases and J 6 bases; nucleotides not matched to a gene: 7. This CDR3 region has 14 residues. Looked up from germline, CDR1 is LNHDA and CDR2 is SQIVND (reference sequence). The DNA for the CDR3 is TGTGCCAGTAGTGTTACGGGACAGGGGAGCGAGCAGTACTTC. Protein product: CASSVTGQGSEQYF.

The chain recombines TRBV21-1 with TRBJ2-3; the table's D call TRBD1 went unverified against the DNA. TRBV21-1 is designated a pseudogene. CDR3 length: 18 residues. Written as DNA, the CDR3 is TGTGCCAGCAGCAGGAGAGGAACAGGGGCGCGGGGCACAGATACGCAGTATTTT. Protein sequence: CASSRRGTGARGTDTQYF.

The V gene is TRBV19, the J gene TRBJ2-1; 11 positions agree with TRBD2. V was clipped by 4 bases and J by 7 bases; unmatched bases: 9. The CDR3 sequence is 16 residues long. Germline values: CDR1 LNHDA, CDR2 SQIVND (reference sequence). CDR3 sequence (DNA): TGTGCCAGTAGTACCTGGGGTAGCGGGGGGGTAAATGAGCAGTTCTTC. Translating gives CASSTWGSGGVNEQFF. Looking up the rest from reference TRBV19 and TRBJ2-1 gives the full variable domain: DGGITQSPKYLFRKEGQNVTLSCEQNLNHDAMYWYRQDPGQGLRLIYYSQIVNDFQKGDIAEGYSVSREKKESFPLTVTSAQKNPTAFYLCASSTWGSGGVNEQFFGPGTRLTVL.

The rearrangement joins TRBV30 to TRBJ1-6; D call uncertain. Between the trimmed V and J ends, which lost 1 base and 0 bases, there was a span of 10 bases. Looked up from germline, CDR1 is GTSNPN and CDR2 is SVGIG (reference sequence). The CDR3 is 16 residues long. The CDR3 nucleotides read TGTGCCTGGAGTGCAGTCGCCTCCTCCTATAATTCACCCCTCCACTTT. Translated: CAWSAVASSYNSPLHF.

Remarks on this clone: Within the sample, other DNA sequences also encode this same CDR3. J is TRBJ2-7 and V is TRBV5-1; D uncertain. V gave up 4 bases and J gave up 4 bases, with 6 bases separating them. This CDR3 has 11 amino acids. Germline lookup yields CDR1 SGHRS and CDR2 YFSETQ. The CDR3 DNA reads as TGCGCCAGCAGCCCAGGTTACGAGCAGTACTTC. As protein: CASSPGYEQYF.

This chain connects TRBV18 to TRBJ2-2; D might be TRBD1 (5 bases). With 6 bases removed from V and 5 bases from J, the gap between germline ends came to 19 bases. CDR3 length equals 16 residues. Germline V CDR1 and CDR2: KGHSH, LQKENI. The CDR3 region is CASSPYPEPGTGELFF. DNA of the CDR3: TGTGCCAGCTCCCCCTACCCCGAACCAGGGACCGGGGAGCTGTTTTTT.

J is TRBJ2-1 and V is TRBV7-9; D might be TRBD2 (6 bases). The CDR3 loop spans 15 amino acids. V lost 1 base and J 13 bases, leaving 20 bases between the germline ends. Germline V gene lookup returns CDR1 SEHNR and CDR2 FQNEAQ (reference sequence). The CDR3 protein is CASSLGPRGSGVQFF. CDR3 nucleotides: TGTGCCAGCAGCTTAGGGCCCCGGGGTAGCGGCGTCCAGTTCTTC. Looking up the rest from reference TRBV7-9 and TRBJ2-1 gives the full variable domain: DTGVSQNPRHKITKRGQNVTFRCDPISEHNRLYWYRQTLGQGPEFLTYFQNEAQLEKSRLLSDRFSAERPKGSFSTLEIQRTEQGDSAMYLCASSLGPRGSGVQFFGPGTRLTVL.